Below, 26 T cell receptor beta chains from the same sample are listed, as sequenced in a study of blood T cell repertoires in COVID-19. Data came from immunoSEQ multiplex PCR; TCRdb stores just in-frame clones and leaves some out. The table shows over 100,000 clones, with approximately 80% occurring only once. Sequenced sample: peripheral blood. These receptors were obtained from a woman in her forties or fifties with acute or convalescent COVID-19.

The gene calls are TRBV24-1 and TRBJ1-2; unclear D gene. Trimming removed 5 bases at V and 0 bases at J, with 15 bases between. This CDR3 contains 16 residues. Germline V gene sequence: CDR1 KGHDR, CDR2 SFDVKD. The CDR3 sequence: CATSGPGATTNYGYTF. CDR3 nucleotides: TGTGCCACCAGTGGTCCAGGTGCCACCACTAACTATGGCTACACCTTC.

V and J are TRBV9 and TRBJ2-2; D may be TRBD1 (5 bases). In germline, CDR1 is SGDLS, CDR2 YYNGEE. Trimming shortened V by 0 bases and J by 6 bases, and 9 bases separated the two germline ends. The CDR3 totals 14 residues. Here the CDR3 DNA reads TGTGCCAGCAGCGTAGTTCCCAGGGCCGGGGAGCTGTTTTTT. This translates into CASSVVPRAGELFF.

The chain employs TRBV30 and TRBJ1-1; D is perhaps TRBD1 (6 bases). Germline CDR1 GTSNPN, CDR2 SVGIG (reference sequence). The CDR3 loop spans 13 amino acids. V was shortened by 2 bases and J by 6 bases, with 13 bases between the two germline ends. The CDR3 loop is CAWSLQGNAEAFF. CDR3 DNA: TGTGCCTGGAGTTTGCAGGGGAATGCTGAAGCTTTCTTT.

This rearrangement joins TRBV6-5 to TRBJ1-1, with D hard to call. The germline V gene encodes CDR1 MNHEY and CDR2 SVGAGI. V was cut by 6 bases and J by 1 base, with 9 bases left in between. The CDR3 runs to 13 residues. CDR3 loop: CASSSNPNTEAFF. CDR3 in DNA: TGTGCCAGCAGCTCTAATCCGAACACTGAAGCTTTCTTT.

The genes are TRBV18 and TRBJ2-3; D possibly corresponds to TRBD2 (6 bases). The germline V gene has CDR1 KGHSH and CDR2 LQKENI. The CDR3 consists of 14 residues. Trimming pared 6 bases from V and 3 bases from J, leaving 13 bases between. The CDR3 spells CASSSGVSTDTQYF. The CDR3 coding sequence is TGTGCCAGCTCGTCGGGGGTTAGTACAGATACGCAGTATTTT.

Here the CDR3 reads CASSSTGQGEQYF. Here the CDR3 DNA reads TGTGCCAGCAGTTCGACAGGGCAGGGCGAGCAGTACTTC. This chain links TRBV12-3 or TRBV12-4 with TRBJ2-7; TRBD1 matches at 7 bases. CDR3 size: 13 residues. V lost 4 bases and J lost 6; bases outside the gene matches: 6.

This clone was counted a few times. The rearrangement joins TRBV5-1 to TRBJ1-1, with a possible D match to TRBD1 (6 bases). The CDR3 covers 13 residues. Germline lookup yields CDR1 SGHRS and CDR2 YFSETQ. V gave up 7 bases and J gave up 5 bases, with 15 bases separating them. CDR3 coding DNA: TGCGCCAGCGGTACAGGGTTGGCAACTGAAGCTTTCTTT. Its protein is CASGTGLATEAFF.

The chain couples TRBV18 to TRBJ1-2, with D uncertain. The CDR3 contains 13 residues. Germline CDR1 reads KGHSH; CDR2 reads LQKENI. Between the trimmed V and J ends, which lost 3 bases and 3 bases, there was a span of 8 bases. CDR3 loop: CASSPDTDYGYTF. The CDR3 region has the DNA TGTGCCAGCTCACCCGACACCGACTATGGCTACACCTTC.

The rearrangement joins TRBV11-2 to TRBJ1-2; D is uncertain. Trimming removed 5 bases from V and 2 bases from J, with 15 bases in between. Germline V CDR1 and CDR2: SGHAT, FQNNGV. The CDR3 length is 15 residues. CDR3 region: CASSSQRRENYGYTF. CDR3 DNA: TGTGCCAGCAGCAGCCAACGGAGGGAAAACTATGGCTACACCTTC.

The J gene is TRBJ1-1, the V gene TRBV7-3, with 7 bases fitting TRBD1. This CDR3 is built from 13 residues. Looked up from germline, CDR1 is SGHTA and CDR2 is FQGTGA. The ends lost 5 bases at V and 4 bases at J; junction bases unmatched: 4. CDR3 sequence (DNA): TGTGCCAGCAGCCCCAACAGGGGCACTGAAGCTTTCTTT. This codes for CASSPNRGTEAFF. Full variable domain (outside the CDR3, taken from reference TRBV7-3 and TRBJ1-1): GAGVSQTPSNKVTEKGKYVELRCDPISGHTALYWYRQSLGQGPEFLIYFQGTGAADDSGLPNDRFFAVRPEGSVSTLKIQRTERGDSAVYLCASSPNRGTEAFFGQGTRLTVV.

This sequence joins TRBV18 and TRBJ1-1; D unclear. The CDR3 consists of 14 residues. Germline CDR1 is KGHSH and CDR2 is LQKENI. V gave up 8 bases and J gave up 0 bases, with 13 bases separating them. DNA of the CDR3: TGTGCCAGCACCGGAGGGTTAATGAACACTGAAGCTTTCTTT. This encodes CASTGGLMNTEAFF. Based on the CDR3 plus reference TRBV18 and TRBJ1-1, the full variable domain is NAGVMQNPRHLVRRRGQEARLRCSPMKGHSHVYWYRQLPEEGLKFMVYLQKENIIDESGMPKERFSAEFPKEGPSILRIQQVVRGDSAAYFCASTGGLMNTEAFFGQGTRLTVV.

This sequence joins TRBV6-5 and TRBJ2-7, with D possibly matching TRBD1 (6 bases). The CDR3 is 14 amino acids. Trimming took 5 bases from V and 0 from J, leaving 11 bases between them. Per the germline V gene, CDR1 is MNHEY and CDR2 is SVGAGI. This CDR3 reads CASSQTGLSYEQYF. Written as DNA, the CDR3 is TGTGCCAGCAGTCAGACAGGCCTCTCCTACGAGCAGTACTTC.

The V and J genes are TRBV18 and TRBJ1-1; 10 bases agree with TRBD1. With 0 bases clipped from V and 2 bases from J, the junction kept 9 bases outside the gene matches. Germline V gene lookup returns CDR1 KGHSH and CDR2 LQKENI. The CDR3 length is 18 residues. Here the CDR3 DNA reads TGTGCCAGCTCACCACCCCGACAGGGGGCGCGAAAAAACACTGAAGCTTTCTTT. Protein product: CASSPPRQGARKNTEAFF.

This clone showed up just once. This chain connects TRBV5-1 to TRBJ2-2; D might be TRBD1 (6 bases). Trimming removed 0 bases at V and 4 bases at J, with 16 bases between. Germline V gives CDR1 SGHRS, CDR2 YFSETQ. The CDR3 spans 17 residues. CDR3 nucleotides: TGCGCCAGCAGCTTGGTTAGCTCAGGGGCGAGCACCGGGGAGCTGTTTTTT. Its protein is CASSLVSSGASTGELFF.

The CDR3 protein is CASSLGTVYGYTF. The DNA for the CDR3 is TGTGCCAGCAGCCTCGGGACAGTCTATGGCTACACCTTC. The chain links TRBV7-9 to TRBJ1-2, with 7 bases matching TRBD1. This CDR3 has 13 residues. The trim removed 5 bases at V and 4 bases at J, leaving 4 bases unmatched. Looked up from germline, CDR1 is SEHNR and CDR2 is FQNEAQ (reference sequence).

The chain couples TRBV21-1 to TRBJ1-4; the table assigns TRBD1, which was not confirmed against the DNA. TRBV21-1 is classified as a pseudogene. The CDR3 spans 17 residues. CDR3 DNA: TGTGCCAGCAGCAAAGCTCCCTTGACAGGGGGCGGTGAAAAACTGTTTTTT. Translation gives CASSKAPLTGGGEKLFF.

The chain recombines TRBV5-4 with TRBJ1-6; a weak D match, TRBD1 (5 bases). Trimming removed 0 bases from V and 6 bases from J, with 7 bases in between. Germline CDR1 SGHNT, CDR2 YYREEE (reference sequence). The CDR3 consists of 14 residues. CDR3 loop: CASSLDRGNSPLHF. The CDR3 region has the DNA TGTGCCAGCAGCTTGGATAGGGGTAATTCACCCCTCCACTTT.

The chain recombines TRBV5-1 with TRBJ2-2; D possibly corresponds to TRBD2 (6 bases). The V end lost 7 bases, the J end lost 1 base, and 14 bases lay between the germline ends. Per germline, CDR1 SGHRS and CDR2 YFSETQ. This CDR3 is built from 15 residues. The CDR3 coding sequence is TGCGCCAGCTCAGGGCGGGGCTTGAACACCGGGGAGCTGTTTTTT. This codes for CASSGRGLNTGELFF.

CDR3 nucleotides: TGTGCCAGCAGCCAACGGGGGGGCAACAATGAGCAGTTCTTC. Its protein is CASSQRGGNNEQFF. The chain is built from TRBV3-1 (or the pseudogene TRBV3-2) and TRBJ2-1; 8 bases are a match to TRBD2. Germline V gene lookup returns CDR1 LGHDT and CDR2 YNNKEL (reference sequence). Trimming at V came to 2 bases and at J to 5 bases, leaving 2 bases not matched to a gene. The CDR3 runs to 14 residues.

V gene TRBV5-1 combines with J gene TRBJ1-6, with TRBD1 matching 11 bases. There are 15 residues in the CDR3. Losses at the gene ends were 7 bases for V and 6 bases for J; bases not matched to a gene: 6. The germline V gene has CDR1 SGHRS and CDR2 YFSETQ. The CDR3 DNA is TGCGCCAGCCGGCCCGGGACAGGGGGTAATTCACCCCTCCACTTT. Translating it yields CASRPGTGGNSPLHF.

This clone appeared a few times. The chain links TRBV9 to TRBJ1-2; TRBD1 is a possible D gene (6 bases). Per the germline V gene, CDR1 is SGDLS and CDR2 is YYNGEE. The CDR3 consists of 16 residues. The ends were cut back, 1 base at V and 2 bases at J, with 15 bases in the middle. This CDR3 reads CASSVSLLRGNYGYTF. The CDR3 coding sequence is TGTGCCAGCAGCGTATCGCTGTTGAGGGGGAACTATGGCTACACCTTC.

This sequence joins TRBV2 and TRBJ1-2; TRBD1 agrees at 8 bases. This CDR3 is built from 16 residues. Germline V CDR1 and CDR2: SNHLY, FYNNEI. V was clipped by 4 bases and J by 0 bases; unmatched bases: 7. As DNA, the CDR3 is TGTGCCAGCAGTGCCCCTACGGACAGGGCTAACTATGGCTACACCTTC. Protein product: CASSAPTDRANYGYTF.

The gene calls are TRBV11-1 and TRBJ2-5; 16 positions match TRBD2. J lost 3 bases, V lost 5 bases, and 3 bases had no gene match. Germline V gene sequence: CDR1 SGHAT, CDR2 FQDESV (reference sequence). CDR3 length: 16 residues. CDR3 DNA sequence: TGTGCCAGCAGCCCGGGACTAGCGGGGGGGAAAGAGACCCAGTACTTC. Translating gives CASSPGLAGGKETQYF.

As concerns this clone: Other DNA variants within this sample encode the same CDR3. The rearrangement uses TRBV5-1 and TRBJ1-5; maybe TRBD1 (5 bases). Per germline, CDR1 SGHRS and CDR2 YFSETQ. Trimming removed 5 bases at V and 6 bases at J, with 12 bases between. CDR3 length: 13 amino acids. CDR3 protein: CASSFGGGQPQHF. CDR3 nucleotides: TGCGCCAGCAGTTTTGGGGGGGGTCAGCCCCAGCATTTT.

J is TRBJ1-3 and V is TRBV19, with D tentatively TRBD1 (5 bases). The V gene's germline CDR1 is LNHDA and CDR2 SQIVND (reference sequence). The CDR3 has 14 amino acids. Trimming stripped 3 bases from V and 3 bases from J, with 9 bases between. CDR3 sequence reads: CASSMNRFGNTIYF. The CDR3 DNA reads TGTGCCAGTAGTATGAACAGGTTTGGAAACACCATATATTTT.

The sample holds one count of this clone. The V call is TRBV18, the J call TRBJ2-1; 8 bases map to TRBD2. CDR1 is KGHSH and CDR2 is LQKENI in the germline V gene. V lost 2 bases to trimming and J lost 5 bases; unmatched junction nucleotides: 5. The CDR3 totals 15 residues. CDR3 region: CASSPISGGNNEQFF. The DNA of the CDR3 is TGTGCCAGCTCACCAATCAGCGGGGGAAACAATGAGCAGTTCTTC.